The entry below gives a single T cell receptor beta chain sequence along with its context. This sample was taken from a study of blood T cell repertoires in COVID-19. Assay used: immunoSEQ multiplex PCR; TCRdb lists only in-frame clones, some missing. The sample lists 490,000 or so clones, roughly 88% seen once, with 1.5% to 2% in the top ten. The ends were cut back, 7 bases at V and 4 bases at J, with 16 bases in the middle. The CDR3 consists of 15 residues. Germline CDR1 reads LNHDA; CDR2 reads SQIVND (reference sequence). The genes are TRBV19 and TRBJ2-2; the D gene is possibly TRBD2 (5 bases). Sequencing used PBMCs or T cells enriched from blood (not recorded which). The sequence came from a woman in her thirties or forties who had recovered from COVID-19. The CDR3 coding sequence is TGTGCCAGTACTCATGGCGGGCGAAGCACCGGGGAGCTGTTTTTT. Translating gives CASTHGGRSTGELFF.